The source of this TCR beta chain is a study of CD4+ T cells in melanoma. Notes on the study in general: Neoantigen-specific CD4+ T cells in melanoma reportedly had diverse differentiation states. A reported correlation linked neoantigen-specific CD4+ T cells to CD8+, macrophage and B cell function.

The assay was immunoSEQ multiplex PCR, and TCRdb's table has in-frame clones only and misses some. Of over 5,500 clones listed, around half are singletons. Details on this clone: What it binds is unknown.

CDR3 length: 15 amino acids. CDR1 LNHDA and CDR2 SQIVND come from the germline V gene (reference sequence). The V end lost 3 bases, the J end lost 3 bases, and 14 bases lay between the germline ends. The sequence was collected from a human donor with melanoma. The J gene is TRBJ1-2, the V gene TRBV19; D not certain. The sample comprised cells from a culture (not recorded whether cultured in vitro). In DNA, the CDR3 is TGTGCCAGTAGTATCGGGCAGCCGAGATACTATGGCTACACCTTC. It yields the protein CASSIGQPRYYGYTF.